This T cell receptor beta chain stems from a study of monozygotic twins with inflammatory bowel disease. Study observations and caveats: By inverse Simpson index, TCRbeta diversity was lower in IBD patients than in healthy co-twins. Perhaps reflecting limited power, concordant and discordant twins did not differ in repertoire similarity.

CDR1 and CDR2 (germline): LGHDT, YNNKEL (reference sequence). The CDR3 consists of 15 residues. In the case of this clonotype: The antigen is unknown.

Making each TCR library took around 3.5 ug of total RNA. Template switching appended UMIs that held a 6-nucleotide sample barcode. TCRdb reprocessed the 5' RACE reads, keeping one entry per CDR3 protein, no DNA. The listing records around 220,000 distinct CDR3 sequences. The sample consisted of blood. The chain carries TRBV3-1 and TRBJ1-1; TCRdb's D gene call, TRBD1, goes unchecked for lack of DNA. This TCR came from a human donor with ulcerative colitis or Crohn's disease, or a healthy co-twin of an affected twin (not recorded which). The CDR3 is CASSRRTGFNTEAFF. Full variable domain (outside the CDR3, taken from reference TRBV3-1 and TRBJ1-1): DTAVSQTPKYLVTQMGNDKSIKCEQNLGHDTMYWYKQDSKKFLKIMFSYNNKELIINETVPNRFSPKSPDKAHLNLHINSLELGDSAVYFCASSRRTGFNTEAFFGQGTRLTVV.